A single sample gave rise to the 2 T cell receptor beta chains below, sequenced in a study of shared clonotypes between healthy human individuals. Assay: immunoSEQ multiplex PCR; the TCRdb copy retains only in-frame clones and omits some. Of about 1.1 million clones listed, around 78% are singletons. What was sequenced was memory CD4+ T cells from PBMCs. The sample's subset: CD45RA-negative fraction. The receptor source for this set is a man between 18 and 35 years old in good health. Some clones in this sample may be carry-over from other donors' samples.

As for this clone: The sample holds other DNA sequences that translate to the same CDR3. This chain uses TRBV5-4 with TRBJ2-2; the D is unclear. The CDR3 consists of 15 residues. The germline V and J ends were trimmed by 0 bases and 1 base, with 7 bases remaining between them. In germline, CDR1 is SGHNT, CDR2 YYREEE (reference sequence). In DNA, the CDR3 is TGTGCCAGCAGCTTGGATTGGGGGAACACCGGGGAGCTGTTTTTT. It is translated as CASSLDWGNTGELFF. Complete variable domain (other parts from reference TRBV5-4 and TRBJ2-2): ETGVTQSPTHLIKTRGQQVTLRCSSQSGHNTVSWYQQALGQGPQFIFQYYREEENGRGNFPPRFSGLQFPNYSSELNVNALELDDSALYLCASSLDWGNTGELFFGEGSRLTVL.

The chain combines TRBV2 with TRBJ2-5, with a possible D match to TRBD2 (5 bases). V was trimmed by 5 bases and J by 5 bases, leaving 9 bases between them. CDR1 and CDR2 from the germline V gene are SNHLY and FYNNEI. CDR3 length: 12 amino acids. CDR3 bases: TGTGCCAGCAGTTCCCGGAGGGAGACCCAGTACTTC. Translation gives CASSSRRETQYF.